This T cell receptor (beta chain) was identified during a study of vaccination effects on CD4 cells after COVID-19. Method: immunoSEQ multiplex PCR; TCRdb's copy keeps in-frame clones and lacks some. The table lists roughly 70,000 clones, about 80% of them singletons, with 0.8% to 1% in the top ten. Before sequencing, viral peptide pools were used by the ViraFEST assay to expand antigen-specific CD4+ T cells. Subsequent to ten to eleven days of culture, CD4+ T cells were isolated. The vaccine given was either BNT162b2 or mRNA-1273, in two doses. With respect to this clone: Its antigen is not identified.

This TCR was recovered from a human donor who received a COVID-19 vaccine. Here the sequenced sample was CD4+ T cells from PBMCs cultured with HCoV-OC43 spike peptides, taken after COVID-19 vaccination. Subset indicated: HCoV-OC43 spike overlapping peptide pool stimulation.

CDR3 protein: CASSRGGENEKLFF. The CDR3 DNA reads TGTGCCAGCAGTCGGGGGGGGGAGAATGAAAAACTGTTTTTT. This rearrangement joins TRBV28 to TRBJ1-4; D may be TRBD1 (5 bases). From germline, CDR1 is MDHEN and CDR2 SYDVKM. The CDR3 has 14 residues. Trimming cost V 5 bases and J 5 bases, with 12 bases left between them.